This is a list of T cell receptor beta chains from one sample in a study of cytomegalovirus exposure and HLA in healthy donors. Generated by immunoSEQ multiplex PCR, the TCRdb table keeps only in-frame clones and is missing some. The sample carries roughly 120,000 clones, 60% to 80% recorded once. Sequencing input: PBMCs. The receptors derive from a man over 45 in good health and CMV-seropositive. Each CDR3 is given with its conserved first and last residue. D genes are given only for firm matches. Clone size, where shown, is once, few, many, or a class for clones that have expanded.

V	size	D	J	length	DNA	CDR3
TRBV11-2	NA	NA	TRBJ2-1	17	TGTGCCAGCAGCTCTCTTGGCGGAACAAACCTCCCCAATGAGCAGTTCTTC	CASSSLGGTNLPNEQFF
TRBV19	few	NA	TRBJ1-3	15	TGTGCCAGCACGTTCCGGGGAACTTCTGGAAACACCATATATTTT	CASTFRGTSGNTIYF
TRBV27	NA	NA	TRBJ2-2	16	TGTGCCAGCATCTCACTGAGGAGTTCGAACACCGGGGAGCTGTTTTTT	CASISLRSSNTGELFF
TRBV2	NA	NA	TRBJ2-7	12	TGTGCCAGCAGTTCAGGGCTCTACGAGCAGTACTTC	CASSSGLYEQYF
TRBV19	NA	TRBD1	TRBJ1-1	15	TGTGCCAGTAGTACCCCACAGGGGGAATGGACTGAAGCTTTCTTT	CASSTPQGEWTEAFF
TRBV6-1	few	NA	TRBJ2-1	13	TGTGCCAGCACACACATACAGGGCCCAGGGCAGTTCTTC	CASTHIQGPGQFF
TRBV7-9	NA	NA	TRBJ1-1	12	TGTGCCAGCATTAGAGTAGCAGGGGAAGCTTTCTTT	CASIRVAGEAFF
TRBV27	NA	NA	TRBJ1-5	14	TGTGCCAGCAGTTTATTCAGGGTAAATCAGCCCCAGCATTTT	CASSLFRVNQPQHF
TRBV9	NA	TRBD1	TRBJ1-1	16	TGTGCCAGCAGCGCCAGACAGGGGCAGCGGAACACTGAAGCTTTCTTT	CASSARQGQRNTEAFF
TRBV19	NA	TRBD2	TRBJ2-1	14	TGTGCCAGTGCCCTAGCGGGGGGAACGAATGAGCAGTTCTTC	CASALAGGTNEQFF
TRBV5-6	NA	TRBD2	TRBJ2-7	15	TGTGCCAGCAGCTTGGCCACGGGATGGGGGGGGGAGCAGTACTTC	CASSLATGWGGEQYF
TRBV2	NA	NA	TRBJ2-7	12	TGTGCCAGCAGTTTGGACAGCTACGAGCAGTACTTC	CASSLDSYEQYF
TRBV6-6	NA	NA	TRBJ1-5	16	TGTGCCAGCAGTTACGGGGGGGGCTTTAGCAATCAGCCCCAGCATTTT	CASSYGGGFSNQPQHF
TRBV5-1	NA	NA	TRBJ1-4	18	TGCGCCAGCAGCCGGGTAGGGGCAGGACCTGCAACTAATGAAAAACTGTTTTTT	CASSRVGAGPATNEKLFF
TRBV6-5	NA	TRBD1	TRBJ1-5	14	TGTGCCAGCAGCCAGGACAGGGAAAGTCGGCCCCAGCATTTT	CASSQDRESRPQHF
TRBV15	few	TRBD1	TRBJ1-1	17	TGTGCCACCAGCAGACCCCAGGGGGACCCCATGAACACTGAAGCTTTCTTT	CATSRPQGDPMNTEAFF
TRBV19	NA	NA	TRBJ2-7	14	TGTGCCAGTAGTGAGCGGGTAAAAACCTACGAGCAGTACTTC	CASSERVKTYEQYF
TRBV9	once	NA	TRBJ2-1	17	TGTGCCAGCAGCGTAACGGGGGACCTCAGCTCCTACAATGAGCAGTTCTTC	CASSVTGDLSSYNEQFF
TRBV5-1	NA	TRBD1	TRBJ1-1	16	TGCGCCAGCAGCTATGGACAGGGAAAGATGAACACTGAAGCTTTCTTT	CASSYGQGKMNTEAFF
TRBV6-6	once	NA	TRBJ1-1	14	TGTGCCAGCAGTTCACAGGGTGCGGGCACTGAAGCTTTCTTT	CASSSQGAGTEAFF
TRBV10-3	few	TRBD1	TRBJ2-3	16	TGTGCCATCAGTGACCGGGGACAGGGGGCCGCAGATACGCAGTATTTT	CAISDRGQGAADTQYF
TRBV4-3	few	NA	TRBJ1-2	15	TGCGCCAGCAGCCAAGTGTACGCAGGGAAGGGTGGCTACACCTTC	CASSQVYAGKGGYTF
TRBV25-1	NA	NA	TRBJ2-5	13	TGTGCCAGCAGTAGAAGCCCTCGGGAGACCCAGTACTTC	CASSRSPRETQYF
TRBV6-4	NA	TRBD1	TRBJ1-4	18	TGTGCCAGCAGTGACTCGAGTCGAGGCAGGGGGCTCTGGGAAAAACTGTTTTTT	CASSDSSRGRGLWEKLFF
TRBV18	NA	TRBD1	TRBJ2-6	18	TGTGCCAGCTCACACTCCGGACAGGGGGCAGGTGAGGCCAACGTCCTGACTTTC	CASSHSGQGAGEANVLTF
TRBV9	NA	TRBD2	TRBJ2-1	15	TGTGCCAGCAGCGTCGGGACTAGCGGGTACAATGAGCAGTTCTTC	CASSVGTSGYNEQFF
TRBV4-1	NA	NA	TRBJ2-6	15	TGCGCCAGCAGCCAAGGGGGGGGCGGGGCCAACGTCCTGACTTTC	CASSQGGGGANVLTF
TRBV27	NA	NA	TRBJ2-7	14	TGTGCCAGCAGTTTCATGGACACAAGCTACGAGCAGTACTTC	CASSFMDTSYEQYF
TRBV9	few	NA	TRBJ1-2	12	TGTGCCAGCAGCGTAGTGGGGCATGGCTACACCTTC	CASSVVGHGYTF
TRBV6-5	NA	NA	TRBJ2-7	12	TGTGCCAGCAGTTCCCGACAATACGAGCAGTACTTC	CASSSRQYEQYF
TRBV7-6	NA	TRBD1	TRBJ1-4	21	TGTGCCAGCAGCTTAGACCCCCCCTGGACAGGGGTAGAAACAACTAATGAAAAACTGTTTTTT	CASSLDPPWTGVETTNEKLFF
TRBV2	NA	TRBD2	TRBJ2-7	13	TGTGCCAGCCGACTAGCGGGAGGAGGCGAGCAGTACTTC	CASRLAGGGEQYF
TRBV19	NA	TRBD1	TRBJ2-1	15	TGTGCCAGTAGTATCAGGACAGGCCACTACAATGAGCAGTTCTTC	CASSIRTGHYNEQFF
TRBV5-6	few	TRBD1	TRBJ2-5	14	TGTGCCAGCAATAGGGGGCTTGGGCAAGAGACCCAGTACTTC	CASNRGLGQETQYF
TRBV6-1	NA	NA	TRBJ1-5	14	TGTGCCAGCAGTGAAGCGGGGGGTCGACAGCCCCAGCATTTT	CASSEAGGRQPQHF
TRBV5-8	NA	NA	TRBJ2-1	13	TGTGCCAGCAGCATCGGGACACGGGATGAGCAGTTCTTC	CASSIGTRDEQFF
TRBV5-1	NA	TRBD1	TRBJ2-7	16	TGCGCCAGCAGCTTGGCGACAGGGGGAGCATCCTACGAGCAGTACTTC	CASSLATGGASYEQYF
TRBV6-5	once	NA	TRBJ1-2	15	TGTGCCAGCAGTGTTACGCTGGCGGCAGTTAATGGCTACACCTTC	CASSVTLAAVNGYTF
TRBV7-9	NA	NA	TRBJ1-2	12	TGTGCCAGCAGCGCAGGGAACTATGGCTACACCTTC	CASSAGNYGYTF
TRBV28	few	NA	TRBJ1-1	17	TGTGCCAGCAGTTCATACGGACAGAATACTTGGAACACTGAAGCTTTCTTT	CASSSYGQNTWNTEAFF
TRBV7-8	NA	NA	TRBJ2-1	16	TGTGCCAGCAGCTTAGTTGTGGCGGGGACCCACAATGAGCAGTTCTTC	CASSLVVAGTHNEQFF
TRBV11-2	NA	TRBD2	TRBJ2-5	16	TGTGCCAGCAGCTTAGGTAGGACTAGCCGGCAAGAGACCCAGTACTTC	CASSLGRTSRQETQYF
TRBV5-1	NA	TRBD2	TRBJ2-1	15	TGCGCCAGCAGGGGGGGGACTAGCGGAACCAATGAGCAGTTCTTC	CASRGGTSGTNEQFF
TRBV28	NA	NA	TRBJ1-2	13	TGTGCCAGCAGTTTAGGGGCCCGCTATGGCTACACCTTC	CASSLGARYGYTF
TRBV11-2	NA	NA	TRBJ1-2	12	TGTGCCAGCAGCTTCGGGGGGGATGGCTACACCTTC	CASSFGGDGYTF
TRBV5-1	NA	TRBD2	TRBJ2-3	18	TGCGCCAGCAGCTGGCCACTAGCGGGTCACACTAGCACAGATACGCAGTATTTT	CASSWPLAGHTSTDTQYF
TRBV4-1	NA	NA	TRBJ1-3	18	TGCGCCAGCAGCCTAGGTTGGGTACGGGGGGACTCTGGAAACACCATATATTTT	CASSLGWVRGDSGNTIYF
TRBV25-1	few	TRBD1	TRBJ2-1	16	TGTGCCAGCAGTGAGACCGGGACAGGGCCTGGCAATGAGCAGTTCTTC	CASSETGTGPGNEQFF
TRBV10-3	NA	NA	TRBJ1-5	15	TGTGCCACCCGACAGAGCCTTTATAGCAATCAGCCCCAGCATTTT	CATRQSLYSNQPQHF
TRBV11-2	few	NA	TRBJ2-2	15	TGTGCCAGCAGCTTAGATCCCCGGAACACCGGGGAGCTGTTTTTT	CASSLDPRNTGELFF